This T cell receptor (beta chain) appears in the sequencing data of a study of brain T cells in children with intractable seizures. Study results and caveats: Only CDR3 sequence similarity suggested viral specificity, without known HCMV serostatus.

The time point: blood from clinic visit 5 months post-surgery; TSC patient then seizure free. Surgery cases with the highest brain T cell transcript signatures were chosen for sequencing. V lost 3 bases to trimming and J lost 5 bases; unmatched junction nucleotides: 11. Germline V gene data show CDR1 as SGHNT and CDR2 as YYREEE (reference sequence). CDR3 length: 17 residues. For this clone: What it binds is unknown.

Here immunoSEQ multiplex PCR was the method, and the copy in TCRdb shows in-frame clones only, minus some. Of a few hundred thousand clones listed, more than 85% were seen once; the top ten hold 5.7%. This receptor was taken from a boy under two years old with tuberous sclerosis and intractable seizures. The specimen was peripheral blood, collected about 5 months after surgery. This chain joins TRBV5-4 and TRBJ2-5; 12 bases align to TRBD2. Written as DNA, the CDR3 is TGTGCCAGCAGCTCGACCCCTAGCGGGGGGGCCAGGGAGACCCAGTACTTC. The encoded protein is CASSSTPSGGARETQYF.